This is a list of T cell receptor beta chains from one sample in a study of blood T cell repertoires in COVID-19. Using immunoSEQ multiplex PCR, the repertoire was profiled, and TCRdb retains in-frame clones only, with some absent. The table records some 240,000 clones, 84% of them present only once. The specimen sequenced was PBMCs or T cells enriched from blood (not recorded which). Receptor source: a man younger than 45 with acute COVID-19. CDR3s include the opening cysteine and the closing phenylalanine or tryptophan. The order of the fields is J gene, V gene, D gene, CDR3 length, clone size, CDR3 protein, CDR3 DNA. The D gene is left open where the match is weak. Some rows have no size entry. The others give once, few or many, or a class for an expanded clone.

J gene: TRBJ1-6
V gene: TRBV2
D gene: .
CDR3 length: 14
clone size: many
CDR3 protein: CASTDSGGNSPLHF
CDR3 DNA: TGTGCCAGCACCGACTCGGGTGGAAATTCACCCCTCCACTTT

J gene: TRBJ1-3
V gene: TRBV11-3
D gene: TRBD1
CDR3 length: 15
clone size: .
CDR3 protein: CASSRQGGRGNTIYF
CDR3 DNA: TGTGCCAGCAGTCGACAGGGTGGCAGGGGAAACACCATATATTTT

J gene: TRBJ1-1
V gene: TRBV4-2
D gene: .
CDR3 length: 15
clone size: .
CDR3 protein: CASSQDSSEYTEAFF
CDR3 DNA: TGTGCCAGCAGCCAAGATTCGTCGGAGTACACTGAAGCTTTCTTT

J gene: TRBJ1-4
V gene: TRBV19
D gene: TRBD1
CDR3 length: 13
clone size: .
CDR3 protein: CATEGQGFEKLFF
CDR3 DNA: TGTGCCACTGAGGGACAGGGGTTTGAAAAACTGTTTTTT

J gene: TRBJ1-1
V gene: TRBV4-1
D gene: .
CDR3 length: 13
clone size: .
CDR3 protein: CASSHPDGEEAFF
CDR3 DNA: TGCGCCAGCAGCCACCCGGACGGGGAAGAAGCTTTCTTT

J gene: TRBJ1-2
V gene: TRBV7-2
D gene: .
CDR3 length: 15
clone size: .
CDR3 protein: CASSLTMLGAYGYTF
CDR3 DNA: TGTGCCAGCAGCTTGACCATGTTGGGGGCTTATGGCTACACCTTC

J gene: TRBJ1-2
V gene: TRBV5-8
D gene: .
CDR3 length: 14
clone size: once
CDR3 protein: CASSLVRATEGYTF
CDR3 DNA: TGTGCCAGCAGCTTGGTGAGGGCTACGGAGGGCTACACCTTC

J gene: TRBJ2-5
V gene: TRBV19
D gene: TRBD2
CDR3 length: 14
clone size: few
CDR3 protein: CASTTRAGQETQYF
CDR3 DNA: TGTGCCAGCACGACCCGAGCGGGGCAAGAGACCCAGTACTTC

J gene: TRBJ1-6
V gene: TRBV11-2
D gene: TRBD1
CDR3 length: 13
clone size: .
CDR3 protein: CASSAQGRSPLHF
CDR3 DNA: TGTGCCAGCAGCGCACAGGGGAGGTCACCCCTCCACTTT

J gene: TRBJ1-3
V gene: TRBV28
D gene: .
CDR3 length: 16
clone size: .
CDR3 protein: CATSAGGAPSGNTIYF
CDR3 DNA: TGTGCCACCTCAGCAGGTGGGGCTCCCTCTGGAAACACCATATATTTT

J gene: TRBJ1-5
V gene: TRBV12-3/TRBV12-4
D gene: .
CDR3 length: 13
clone size: .
CDR3 protein: CASSRQTNQPQHF
CDR3 DNA: TGTGCCAGCAGTAGACAGACGAATCAGCCCCAGCATTTT

J gene: TRBJ2-3
V gene: TRBV5-6
D gene: .
CDR3 length: 18
clone size: .
CDR3 protein: CASSTEIMGRGFTDTQYF
CDR3 DNA: TGTGCCAGCAGCACGGAAATAATGGGCCGGGGATTCACAGATACGCAGTATTTT

J gene: TRBJ1-4
V gene: TRBV27
D gene: .
CDR3 length: 13
clone size: .
CDR3 protein: CASSWRSNEKLFF
CDR3 DNA: TGTGCCAGCAGTTGGAGGAGTAATGAAAAACTGTTTTTT

J gene: TRBJ1-5
V gene: TRBV15
D gene: TRBD1
CDR3 length: 16
clone size: .
CDR3 protein: CATSRLVGTEYQPQHF
CDR3 DNA: TGTGCCACCAGCAGGTTGGTAGGGACAGAGTATCAGCCCCAGCATTTT

J gene: TRBJ1-4
V gene: TRBV10-1
D gene: TRBD1
CDR3 length: 13
clone size: .
CDR3 protein: CASSRTGDEKLFF
CDR3 DNA: TGCGCCAGCAGTCGGACAGGGGATGAAAAACTGTTTTTT

J gene: TRBJ1-6
V gene: TRBV19
D gene: .
CDR3 length: 13
clone size: .
CDR3 protein: CASESGPNSPLHF
CDR3 DNA: TGTGCCAGTGAGAGCGGGCCTAATTCACCCCTCCACTTT

J gene: TRBJ2-2
V gene: TRBV6-1
D gene: TRBD1
CDR3 length: 17
clone size: .
CDR3 protein: CASSEGAGGANTGELFF
CDR3 DNA: TGTGCCAGCAGTGAGGGGGCAGGGGGCGCGAACACCGGGGAGCTGTTTTTT

J gene: TRBJ2-3
V gene: TRBV7-2
D gene: TRBD1
CDR3 length: 17
clone size: few
CDR3 protein: CASSPKSGTGFKDTQYF
CDR3 DNA: TGTGCCAGCAGCCCCAAGTCCGGGACAGGGTTTAAGGATACGCAGTATTTT

J gene: TRBJ2-1
V gene: TRBV11-3
D gene: .
CDR3 length: 16
clone size: .
CDR3 protein: CASSLEVGQGGNEQFF
CDR3 DNA: TGTGCCAGCAGCTTAGAAGTTGGCCAGGGGGGCAATGAGCAGTTCTTC

J gene: TRBJ1-1
V gene: TRBV5-4
D gene: .
CDR3 length: 14
clone size: .
CDR3 protein: CASRLTGSSTEAFF
CDR3 DNA: TGTGCCAGCAGACTGACAGGATCCTCGACTGAAGCTTTCTTT

J gene: TRBJ1-2
V gene: TRBV29-1
D gene: TRBD1
CDR3 length: 11
clone size: .
CDR3 protein: CSVWTGAGYTF
CDR3 DNA: TGCAGCGTTTGGACAGGGGCTGGCTACACCTTC

J gene: TRBJ2-1
V gene: TRBV7-8
D gene: .
CDR3 length: 14
clone size: many
CDR3 protein: CASITGRVVGEQFF
CDR3 DNA: TGTGCCAGCATCACAGGAAGAGTCGTTGGTGAGCAGTTCTTC

J gene: TRBJ1-5
V gene: TRBV5-1
D gene: .
CDR3 length: 14
clone size: few
CDR3 protein: CASSVDGSLKPQHF
CDR3 DNA: TGCGCCAGCAGCGTAGACGGGTCCCTAAAACCCCAGCATTTT

J gene: TRBJ2-2
V gene: TRBV19
D gene: TRBD2
CDR3 length: 17
clone size: many
CDR3 protein: CASSLRLVGSGSGELFF
CDR3 DNA: TGTGCCAGTAGTCTGCGTTTGGTGGGTAGCGGGTCCGGGGAGCTGTTTTTT

J gene: TRBJ2-1
V gene: TRBV2
D gene: .
CDR3 length: 15
clone size: .
CDR3 protein: CASSESVSSYNEQFF
CDR3 DNA: TGTGCCAGCAGTGAGTCCGTGAGCTCCTACAATGAGCAGTTCTTC

J gene: TRBJ2-1
V gene: TRBV6-2/TRBV6-3
D gene: .
CDR3 length: 13
clone size: few
CDR3 protein: CASSYAGLNEQFF
CDR3 DNA: TGTGCCAGCAGTTACGCAGGGCTCAATGAGCAGTTCTTC

J gene: TRBJ2-3
V gene: TRBV25-1
D gene: TRBD1
CDR3 length: 15
clone size: .
CDR3 protein: CASSDTTGEADTQYF
CDR3 DNA: TGTGCCAGCAGTGATACGACAGGGGAGGCAGATACGCAGTATTTT

J gene: TRBJ1-2
V gene: TRBV5-1
D gene: TRBD1
CDR3 length: 14
clone size: .
CDR3 protein: CASTDRDRVYGYTF
CDR3 DNA: TGTGCCAGCACCGACCGAGACAGGGTTTATGGCTACACCTTC

J gene: TRBJ1-1
V gene: TRBV5-5
D gene: .
CDR3 length: 17
clone size: .
CDR3 protein: CASSLRAPAGRGTEAFF
CDR3 DNA: TGTGCCAGCAGCTTAAGGGCACCGGCGGGGCGAGGTACTGAAGCTTTCTTT

J gene: TRBJ1-2
V gene: TRBV24-1
D gene: TRBD1
CDR3 length: 16
clone size: .
CDR3 protein: CATSDPSLTGSYGYTF
CDR3 DNA: TGTGCCACCAGTGATCCCTCCTTGACAGGGAGCTATGGCTACACCTTC

J gene: TRBJ1-6
V gene: TRBV7-8
D gene: TRBD1
CDR3 length: 17
clone size: .
CDR3 protein: CASRPDRGGSYNSPLHF
CDR3 DNA: TGTGCCAGCAGACCGGACAGGGGTGGGTCCTATAATTCACCCCTCCACTTT

J gene: TRBJ1-2
V gene: TRBV5-4
D gene: TRBD1
CDR3 length: 17
clone size: .
CDR3 protein: CASSLGPMGQGNYGYTF
CDR3 DNA: TGTGCCAGCAGCTTGGGACCGATGGGACAGGGGAACTATGGCTACACCTTC

J gene: TRBJ1-4
V gene: TRBV7-9
D gene: .
CDR3 length: 16
clone size: .
CDR3 protein: CASSLGRVLQGEKLFF
CDR3 DNA: TGTGCCAGCAGCCTAGGTCGGGTCCTACAGGGTGAAAAACTGTTTTTT

J gene: TRBJ1-4
V gene: TRBV12-3/TRBV12-4
D gene: .
CDR3 length: 12
clone size: .
CDR3 protein: CASSPVRGKLFF
CDR3 DNA: TGTGCCAGCAGCCCGGTCCGTGGAAAACTGTTTTTT

J gene: TRBJ2-1
V gene: TRBV20-1
D gene: TRBD2
CDR3 length: 17
clone size: .
CDR3 protein: CSASPTFLAGGGNEQFF
CDR3 DNA: TGCAGTGCTAGTCCGACTTTTCTAGCGGGAGGGGGGAATGAGCAGTTCTTC

J gene: TRBJ2-3
V gene: TRBV9
D gene: .
CDR3 length: 16
clone size: .
CDR3 protein: CASSIGLASRADTQYF
CDR3 DNA: TGTGCCAGCAGCATAGGGCTAGCGTCTCGGGCAGATACGCAGTATTTT

J gene: TRBJ1-2
V gene: TRBV28
D gene: .
CDR3 length: 14
clone size: few
CDR3 protein: CASRRGGGLGGYTF
CDR3 DNA: TGTGCCAGCCGACGGGGTGGGGGCTTGGGTGGCTACACCTTC

J gene: TRBJ1-3
V gene: TRBV7-2
D gene: .
CDR3 length: 16
clone size: .
CDR3 protein: CASSLTGGSSGNTIYF
CDR3 DNA: TGTGCCAGCAGCTTGACGGGGGGAAGCTCTGGAAACACCATATATTTT

J gene: TRBJ1-1
V gene: TRBV7-5
D gene: .
CDR3 length: 14
clone size: .
CDR3 protein: CARSVDLGDTEAFF
CDR3 DNA: TGTGCCAGAAGCGTTGACTTGGGAGACACTGAAGCTTTCTTT

J gene: TRBJ1-5
V gene: TRBV11-2
D gene: .
CDR3 length: 14
clone size: .
CDR3 protein: CASSLGGDRQPQHF
CDR3 DNA: TGTGCCAGCAGCTTAGGAGGCGACCGTCAGCCCCAGCATTTT

J gene: TRBJ1-1
V gene: TRBV4-2
D gene: TRBD1
CDR3 length: 17
clone size: once
CDR3 protein: CASSQEGQGPMNTEAFF
CDR3 DNA: TGTGCCAGCAGCCAAGAAGGACAGGGTCCCATGAACACTGAAGCTTTCTTT

J gene: TRBJ1-4
V gene: TRBV27
D gene: TRBD1
CDR3 length: 14
clone size: .
CDR3 protein: CASRPQGAREKLFF
CDR3 DNA: TGTGCCAGCAGACCTCAGGGGGCTCGTGAAAAACTGTTTTTT

J gene: TRBJ2-3
V gene: TRBV27
D gene: TRBD2
CDR3 length: 18
clone size: .
CDR3 protein: CASSTRGGALEGTDTQYF
CDR3 DNA: TGTGCCAGCAGTACCCGGGGAGGGGCGCTGGAGGGCACAGATACGCAGTATTTT

J gene: TRBJ1-6
V gene: TRBV9
D gene: .
CDR3 length: 16
clone size: many
CDR3 protein: CASSPGESSYNSPLHF
CDR3 DNA: TGTGCCAGCAGCCCAGGGGAGAGCTCCTATAATTCACCCCTCCACTTT